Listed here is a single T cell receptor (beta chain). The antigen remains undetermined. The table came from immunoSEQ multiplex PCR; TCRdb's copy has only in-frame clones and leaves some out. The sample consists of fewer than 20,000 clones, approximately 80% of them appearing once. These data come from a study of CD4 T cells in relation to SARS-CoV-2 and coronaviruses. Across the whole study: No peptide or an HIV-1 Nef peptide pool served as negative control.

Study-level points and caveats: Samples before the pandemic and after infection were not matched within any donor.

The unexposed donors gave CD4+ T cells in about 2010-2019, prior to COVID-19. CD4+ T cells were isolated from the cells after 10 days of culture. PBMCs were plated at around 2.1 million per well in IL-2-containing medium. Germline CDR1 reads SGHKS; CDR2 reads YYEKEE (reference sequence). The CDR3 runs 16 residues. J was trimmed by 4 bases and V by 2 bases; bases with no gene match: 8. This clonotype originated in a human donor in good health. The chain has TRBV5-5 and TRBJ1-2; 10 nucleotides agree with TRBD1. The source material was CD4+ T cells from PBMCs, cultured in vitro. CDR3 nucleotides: TGTGCCAGCAGCTTTACGGGACAGGGGTTTATCTATGGCTACACCTTC. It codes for CASSFTGQGFIYGYTF.